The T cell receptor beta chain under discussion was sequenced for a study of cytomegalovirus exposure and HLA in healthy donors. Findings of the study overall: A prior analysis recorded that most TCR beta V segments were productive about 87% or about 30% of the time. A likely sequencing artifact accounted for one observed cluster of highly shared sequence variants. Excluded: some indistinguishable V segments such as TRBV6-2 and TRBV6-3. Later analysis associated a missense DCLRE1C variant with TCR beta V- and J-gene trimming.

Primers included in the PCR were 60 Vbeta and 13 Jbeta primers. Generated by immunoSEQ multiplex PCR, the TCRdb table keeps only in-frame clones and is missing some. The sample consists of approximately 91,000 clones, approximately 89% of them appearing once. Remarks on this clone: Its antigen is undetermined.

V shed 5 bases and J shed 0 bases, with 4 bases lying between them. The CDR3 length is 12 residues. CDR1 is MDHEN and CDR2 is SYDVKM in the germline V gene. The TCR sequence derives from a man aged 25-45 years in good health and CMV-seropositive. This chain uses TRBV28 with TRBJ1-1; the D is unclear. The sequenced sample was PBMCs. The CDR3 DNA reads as TGTGCCAGCAGTCAGATGAACACTGAAGCTTTCTTT. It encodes CASSQMNTEAFF.